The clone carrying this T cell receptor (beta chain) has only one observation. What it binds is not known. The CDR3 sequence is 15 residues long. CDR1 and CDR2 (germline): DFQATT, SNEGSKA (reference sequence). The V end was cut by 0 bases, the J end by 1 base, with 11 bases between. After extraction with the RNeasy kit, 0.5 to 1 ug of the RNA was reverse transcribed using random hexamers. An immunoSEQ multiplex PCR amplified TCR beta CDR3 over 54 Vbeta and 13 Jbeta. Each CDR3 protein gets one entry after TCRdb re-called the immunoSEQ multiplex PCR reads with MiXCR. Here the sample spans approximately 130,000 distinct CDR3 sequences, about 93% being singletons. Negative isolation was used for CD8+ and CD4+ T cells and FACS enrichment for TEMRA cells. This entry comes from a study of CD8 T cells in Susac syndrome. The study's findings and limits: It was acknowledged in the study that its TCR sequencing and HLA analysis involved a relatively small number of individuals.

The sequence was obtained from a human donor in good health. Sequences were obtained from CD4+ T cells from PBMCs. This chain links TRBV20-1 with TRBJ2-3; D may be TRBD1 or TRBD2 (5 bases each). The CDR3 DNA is TGCAGTGCTAGAGACGAGGGGCTCGGCACAGATACGCAGTATTTT. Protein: CSARDEGLGTDTQYF.